The 10 T cell receptor beta chains below come from one sample, sequenced in a study of blood T cells in healthy people across ages. A sample-barcoded 5' primer and a J-beta primer mix were used in a second PCR of roughly 7 to 11 cycles. TCRdb reprocessed the 5' RACE reads via MiXCR and lists one record per CDR3 protein. The sample has just under 750,000 distinct CDR3 sequences, about 24% seen once. The sample comprised blood. Source of these receptors: a man between 65 and 85 years old in good health.

The chain combines TRBV7-8 with TRBJ1-2; 8 bases line up with TRBD1. The CDR3 loop spans 14 amino acids. The trim removed 2 bases at V and 8 bases at J, leaving 7 bases unmatched. Germline V CDR1 and CDR2: SGHVS, FQNEAQ. CDR3 sequence reads: CASSLQTGVGGYTF. In DNA, the CDR3 is TGTGCCAGCAGCTTACAGACAGGGGTAGGAGGCTACACCTTC.

The rearrangement uses TRBV6-1 and TRBJ1-5; perhaps TRBD1 as D (6 bases). V lost 3 bases, J lost 5 bases, and 8 bases lay in between. Germline CDR1 and CDR2: MNHNS and SASEGT. This CDR3 has 13 residues. The CDR3, as DNA: TGTGCCAGCAGTGACAGGGGCGATCAGCCCCAGCATTTT. Translating it yields CASSDRGDQPQHF.

This clonotype was detected only a few times. The V and J genes are TRBV12-3 or TRBV12-4 and TRBJ2-5, with D unclear. This CDR3 region has 11 residues. V was pared by 9 bases and J by 3 bases, with 8 bases between. The CDR3 here is CASTLKETQYF. CDR3 sequence (DNA): TGTGCCAGTACCCTTAAAGAGACCCAGTACTTC.

This chain connects TRBV4-3 to TRBJ2-7, with D possibly being TRBD2 (6 bases). The CDR3 totals 16 residues. V was pared by 1 base and J by 2 bases, with 15 bases between. Per germline, CDR1 LGHNA and CDR2 YSLEER. This chain's CDR3 is CASSQANGRDTYEQYV. The CDR3 coding sequence is TGCGCCAGCAGCCAAGCTAACGGGAGAGATACCTACGAGCAGTACGTC.

This clonotype appeared many times. The V and J genes are TRBV12-3 or TRBV12-4 and TRBJ2-5, with TRBD1 as a possible D gene (5 bases). The CDR3 consists of 14 residues. V was trimmed by 3 bases and J by 0 bases, leaving 8 bases between them. The CDR3 loop is CASSFDRYQETQYF. The CDR3 region has the DNA TGTGCCAGCAGTTTCGACAGATACCAAGAGACCCAGTACTTC.

This clonotype was seen ten or more times. The chain employs TRBV5-1 and TRBJ1-2; D is uncertain. This CDR3 is built from 13 residues. CDR1 and CDR2 from the germline V gene are SGHRS and YFSETQ. V lost 3 bases and J 1 base, leaving 7 bases between the germline ends. The CDR3 is CASSSGVNYGYTF. In DNA form, the CDR3 reads TGCGCCAGCAGCTCAGGAGTTAACTATGGCTACACCTTC. The whole variable domain, filled in from reference TRBV5-1 and TRBJ1-2, reads KAGVTQTPRYLIKTRGQQVTLSCSPISGHRSVSWYQQTPGQGLQFLFEYFSETQRNKGNFPGRFSGRQFSNSRSEMNVSTLELGDSALYLCASSSGVNYGYTFGSGTRLTVV.

V gene TRBV9 combines with J gene TRBJ1-2; D remains unclear. CDR1 is SGDLS and CDR2 is YYNGEE in the germline V gene. The V end was cut by 0 bases, the J end by 0 bases, with 12 bases between. The CDR3 runs to 16 residues. The CDR3 nucleotides are TGTGCCAGCAGCGTAGTTCTCGGCAGTCCTAACTATGGCTACACCTTC. Translated, it gives CASSVVLGSPNYGYTF.

The V gene is TRBV7-9, the J gene TRBJ2-7, with no clear D. V lost 7 bases and J 1 base, leaving 8 bases between the germline ends. Germline V gives CDR1 SEHNR, CDR2 FQNEAQ (reference sequence). The CDR3 contains 12 residues. The CDR3: CASNLYSYEQYF. DNA for the CDR3: TGTGCCAGCAATTTATATTCCTACGAGCAGTACTTC. Complete variable domain (other parts from reference TRBV7-9 and TRBJ2-7): DTGVSQNPRHKITKRGQNVTFRCDPISEHNRLYWYRQTLGQGPEFLTYFQNEAQLEKSRLLSDRFSAERPKGSFSTLEIQRTEQGDSAMYLCASNLYSYEQYFGPGTRLTVT.

For the CDR3, the DNA is TGCAGCTCGGAATTGGTTAGGTACAATGAGCAGTTCTTC. This gives the protein CSSELVRYNEQFF. The J gene is TRBJ2-1, the V gene TRBV29-1; D gene unclear. The ends were cut back, 8 bases at V and 4 bases at J, with 15 bases in the middle. CDR1 is SQVTM and CDR2 is ANQGSEA in the germline V gene. This CDR3 is built from 13 residues.

This chain connects TRBV10-3 to TRBJ1-6, with D hard to call. Germline CDR1 and CDR2: ENHRY and SYGVKD. V was cut by 0 bases and J by 7 bases, with 16 bases left in between. The CDR3 totals 17 residues. As DNA, the CDR3 is TGTGCCATCAGTGAGTCTCAAGGCCCAATGACCAATTCACCCCTCCACTTT. Translated, it gives CAISESQGPMTNSPLHF.